The T cell receptor (beta chain) under discussion was sequenced for a study of blood T cell repertoires in COVID-19. This clone was seen more than once but under ten times. The CDR3 is made up of 13 amino acids. Deletions cut 7 bases from V and 0 bases from J, with 8 bases between. Profiled with immunoSEQ multiplex PCR; TCRdb holds only in-frame clones, not every one. The table includes about 160,000 clones, roughly four fifths detected once. The origin of this receptor is a woman older than 75 with acute or convalescent COVID-19. The source material was peripheral blood. The genes are TRBV12-3 or TRBV12-4 and TRBJ2-3; a possible D gene is TRBD1 (6 bases). The CDR3 loop reads CASKQGSTDTQYF. CDR3 nucleotide sequence: TGTGCCAGCAAGCAGGGGAGCACAGATACGCAGTATTTT.